A selection of T cell receptor beta chains follows, all from one sample in a study of blood T cells in healthy people across ages. TCRdb called the 5' RACE reads again in MiXCR, with one record for every CDR3 protein. This table has 1.5 million to 2 million distinct CDR3 sequences, under 30% appearing once. The sample was blood. The origin of the receptors is a woman under 40 in good health. CDR3s include the opening cysteine and the closing phenylalanine or tryptophan. The order of the fields is J gene, clone size, D gene, V gene, CDR3 DNA, CDR3 protein. The D gene is left open where the match is weak. For some rows the clone size is stated as once, few or many, or as a class when expanded; others skip it.

>TRBJ2-3|few|TRBD2|TRBV20-1
TGCAGTGCTAAGCTAGCGGGGGGCACAGATACGCAGTATTTT
CSAKLAGGTDTQYF
>TRBJ2-3|few|TRBD2|TRBV7-9
TGTGCCAGCAGCTCTACTAGCGGGAAGGAAGATACGCAGTATTTT
CASSSTSGKEDTQYF
>TRBJ2-6|many|-|TRBV6-5
TGTGCCAGCAGTTACGCCAGGGATCTAGGGGCCAACGTCCTGACTTTC
CASSYARDLGANVLTF
>TRBJ2-1|-|TRBD2|TRBV10-2
TGCGCCAGCAGCACCCGGACTAGCGGTCTATACAATGAGCAGTTCTTC
CASSTRTSGLYNEQFF
>TRBJ2-5|few|-|TRBV5-1
TGCGCCAGCAGCTTGTTGGGTTCGAACCAAGAGACCCAGTACTTC
CASSLLGSNQETQYF
>TRBJ2-7|few|TRBD1|TRBV10-3
TGTGCCATCAGTGAGATTGACAGGGGTAACGACGAGCAGTACTTC
CAISEIDRGNDEQYF
>TRBJ2-3|-|-|TRBV5-5
TGTGCCAGCAGCCCTCGAACCGGGACGGCAACAGATACGCAGTATTTT
CASSPRTGTATDTQYF
>TRBJ2-5|-|-|TRBV20-1
TGCAGTGCGGACGGGGCAGGAGGAGAGACCCAGTACTTC
CSADGAGGETQYF
>TRBJ2-1|-|TRBD2|TRBV18
TGTGCCAGCTCTGACGGGACTAGCGGGAGGGCCGGTGAGCAGTTCTTC
CASSDGTSGRAGEQFF
>TRBJ1-1|-|TRBD1|TRBV5-5
TGTGCCAGCAGCTTGGACGACAGGGGGCAAGGTGCTGAAGCTTTCTTT
CASSLDDRGQGAEAFF
>TRBJ2-5|many|TRBD2|TRBV15
TGTGCCACCAGCATCTTAGCGGGAGTTCAAGAGACCCAGTACTTC
CATSILAGVQETQYF
>TRBJ1-1|-|TRBD1|TRBV12-3/TRBV12-4
TGTGCCAGCAGTCCGTCTACCGGGACAGGGAACACTGAAGCTTTCTTT
CASSPSTGTGNTEAFF
>TRBJ2-7|-|-|TRBV3-1
TGTGCCAGCAGCCCCTCGGGGGTAACCTCCTACGAGCAGTACTTC
CASSPSGVTSYEQYF
>TRBJ2-3|few|TRBD2|TRBV7-2
TGTGCCAGCAGCGCCCAACTAGCGGGAGGAGGTGATACGCAGTATTTT
CASSAQLAGGGDTQYF
>TRBJ2-7|many|TRBD1|TRBV7-9
TGTGCCAGCAGCGGACAGGGGGGACAGGGCGAGCAGTACTTC
CASSGQGGQGEQYF
>TRBJ2-3|-|TRBD2|TRBV5-1
TGCGCCAGCAGCTACCAGGGACTAGCGGGTCCAGATACGCAGTATTTT
CASSYQGLAGPDTQYF
>TRBJ1-5|-|-|TRBV6-6
TGTGCCAGCACCGCGTCAGGGTATCAGCCCCAGCATTTT
CASTASGYQPQHF
>TRBJ1-2|-|TRBD1|TRBV10-3
TGTGCCATCAGTGAGGCGGGACAGTACTACACCTTC
CAISEAGQYYTF
>TRBJ2-1|-|-|TRBV20-1
TGCAGTGCTGCACTTATGGGCGGTAGCTCCTACAATGAGCAGTTCTTC
CSAALMGGSSYNEQFF
>TRBJ2-4|few|TRBD2|TRBV27
TGTGCCAGCAGTTTGGCGGGAGCGGGTTTAGCCAAAAACATTCAGTACTTC
CASSLAGAGLAKNIQYF
>TRBJ2-1|few|TRBD1|TRBV12-3/TRBV12-4
TGTGCCAGCAGTTTATTCGGGGCCACAGGGGGGTTCTTC
CASSLFGATGGFF
>TRBJ2-5|many|-|TRBV12-3/TRBV12-4
TGTGCCAGCAGTTTAAGGCTGGAGAGGACCCAGTACTTC
CASSLRLERTQYF
>TRBJ1-5|once|-|TRBV2
TGTGCCAGCAGTGAAGAGTTGGATCAGCCCCAGCATTTT
CASSEELDQPQHF
>TRBJ2-5|few|TRBD2|TRBV20-1
TGCAGTGCTAAGCGGGGGGGTAAAGAGACCCAGTACTTC
CSAKRGGKETQYF
>TRBJ2-2|-|-|TRBV11-2
TGTGCCAGCAGCACTAGACCCGATGGGACCGGGGAGCTGTTTTTT
CASSTRPDGTGELFF
>TRBJ2-5|-|TRBD2|TRBV3-1
TGTGCCAGCAGCCAAGATTGGGCTAGCGGGGGGGCTTGGGAGACCCAGTACTTC
CASSQDWASGGAWETQYF
>TRBJ2-5|few|-|TRBV5-1
TGCGCCAGCAGAGTACAGCAAGAGACCCAGTACTTC
CASRVQQETQYF
>TRBJ2-7|-|TRBD2|TRBV20-1
TGCAGTGCCACCGGACTAGCGGGAGACCCGTACAATGAGCAGTACTTC
CSATGLAGDPYNEQYF
>TRBJ2-2|few|TRBD1|TRBV20-1
TGCAGTGCTAGACAGAACTCGGGACAGGGAAACACCGGGGAGCTGTTTTTT
CSARQNSGQGNTGELFF
>TRBJ2-7|few|-|TRBV4-3
TGCGCCAGCAGCCAAGATCTAGGGACGACTTCCTACGGGCAGTACTTC
CASSQDLGTTSYGQYF
>TRBJ2-1|-|-|TRBV20-1
TGCAGTGCTAAAGGGGTTGATGAGCAGTTCTTC
CSAKGVDEQFF
>TRBJ2-5|few|TRBD1|TRBV20-1
TGCAGTGCTGGGGGGGGACAGGGGGCGGAGGAGACCCAGTACTTC
CSAGGGQGAEETQYF
>TRBJ2-7|-|TRBD1|TRBV20-1
TGCAGTGCTCAAAACCCCGGGACAGTAGTGAGCGAGCAGTACTTC
CSAQNPGTVVSEQYF
>TRBJ2-1|once|-|TRBV7-6
TGTGCCAGCAGCTTGGACACCCTTGTCGAGCAGTTCTTC
CASSLDTLVEQFF
>TRBJ2-3|-|-|TRBV4-2
TGTGCCAGCAGCCAAGAAGGGCTAGGGTCGGATACGCAGTATTTT
CASSQEGLGSDTQYF
>TRBJ2-1|few|-|TRBV5-1
TGCGCCAGCAGCCCTACGGCGGAACCTAATTCCAATGAGCAGTTCTTC
CASSPTAEPNSNEQFF
>TRBJ2-1|-|-|TRBV20-1
TGCAGTGCTAGGATCCGAGTGGGATTAAACAATGAGCAGTTCTTC
CSARIRVGLNNEQFF
>TRBJ2-1|many|TRBD1|TRBV6-6
TGTGCCAGCAGTTACGAGACAGGGGGCGCTTACAATGAGCAGTTCTTC
CASSYETGGAYNEQFF
>TRBJ1-2|many|TRBD1|TRBV7-2
TGTGCCAGCAGCTTAGGACAACCCGGGACAGGGTATGGCTACACCTTC
CASSLGQPGTGYGYTF
>TRBJ1-1|-|-|TRBV10-3
TGTGCCACGTCCAGCGAAACATCGACCACTGAAGCTTTCTTT
CATSSETSTTEAFF
>TRBJ2-3|few|TRBD2|TRBV5-1
TGCGCCAGCAGAGAGGGACTAGCTGGGTCAGATACGCAGTATTTT
CASREGLAGSDTQYF
>TRBJ2-7|-|-|TRBV7-8
TGTGCCAGCAGGGAGGGACGGACTGCCTACGAGCAGTACTTC
CASREGRTAYEQYF
>TRBJ1-1|-|-|TRBV2
TGTGCCAGCCCTGGGAGGACGGGCCACATGAACACTGAAGCTTTCTTT
CASPGRTGHMNTEAFF
>TRBJ2-5|many|-|TRBV5-1
TGCGCCAGCAGCTTTGCAGCTCAAGAGACCCAGTACTTC
CASSFAAQETQYF
>TRBJ1-2|few|-|TRBV12-3/TRBV12-4
TGTGCCAGCAGTTGGGTGGAGAGCTATGGCTACACCTTC
CASSWVESYGYTF
>TRBJ2-7|few|TRBD2|TRBV3-1
TGTGCCAGCAGTTACGGGACTAGCGGGGACGAGCAGTACTTC
CASSYGTSGDEQYF
>TRBJ1-4|-|-|TRBV3-1
TGTGCCAGCAGCCAAGAGAGACGGGGGGAACTGTTTTTT
CASSQERRGELFF
>TRBJ2-1|many|TRBD2|TRBV5-1
TGCGCCAGCAGCTTACTAGCGGGGAACTACAATGAGCAGTTCTTC
CASSLLAGNYNEQFF
>TRBJ2-1|many|-|TRBV5-1
TGTGCCAGCAGCTTAGGGACATACAATGAGCAGTTCTTC
CASSLGTYNEQFF
>TRBJ1-6|many|TRBD1|TRBV5-5
TGTGCCAGCAGCTTGACCGGGACAGAGAATTCACCCCTCCACTTT
CASSLTGTENSPLHF
>TRBJ1-1|-|-|TRBV6-1
TGTGCCAGCAGTGAACAGCCCGGGACGGGTACTGAAGCTTTCTTT
CASSEQPGTGTEAFF
>TRBJ1-1|few|TRBD1|TRBV12-3/TRBV12-4
TGTGCCAGCAGCTTTGGGGCAGGGGGCGCATCTGAAGCTTTCTTT
CASSFGAGGASEAFF
>TRBJ1-2|-|-|TRBV7-2
TGTGCCAGCAGCTTAGTGGGTAGGGACTACAGAGCTAACTATGGCTACACCTTC
CASSLVGRDYRANYGYTF
>TRBJ1-5|few|-|TRBV12-3/TRBV12-4
TGTGCCAGCAGCGTGGAGGGCTTTAGCAATCAGCCCCAGCATTTT
CASSVEGFSNQPQHF
>TRBJ2-1|-|-|TRBV20-1
TGCAGTGCTGAGGTGGATCCCGACTACAATGAGCAGTTCTTC
CSAEVDPDYNEQFF
>TRBJ1-1|-|-|TRBV6-6
TGTGCCAGCAGCGCCGGGGAGACTGAAGCTTTCTTT
CASSAGETEAFF
>TRBJ1-6|few|-|TRBV6-6
TGTGCCAGCAGTGACTCGGCACCACCCCTCCACTTT
CASSDSAPPLHF
>TRBJ1-1|few|-|TRBV7-9
TGTGCCAGCAGCGATCCACAGGGAAACACTGAAGCTTTCTTT
CASSDPQGNTEAFF
>TRBJ2-7|few|TRBD1|TRBV9
TGTGCCAGCAGCCCGCCCGGGACAGGGGTTTACGAGCAGTACTTC
CASSPPGTGVYEQYF
>TRBJ1-6|-|-|TRBV7-2
TGTGCCAGCAGTAGAGGGGGATTAGAGTCACCCCTCCACTTT
CASSRGGLESPLHF